The 19 T cell receptor beta chains given below trace back to one sample, sequenced in a study of T-cell reconstitution after alpha-beta-depleted transplantation in children (dated by TCRdb to 2016 to 2017). The library was made by PCR. Sequencer: Illumina HiSeq 2500. TCR libraries were prepared with molecular barcoding, using unique molecular identifiers to normalize TCRbeta repertoire quantification. Through fastp at Q25 and MiXCR, TCRdb rebuilt clones from the public reads, retaining in-frame beta chains. A single entry per CDR3 protein holds the most common genes and DNA from its merged rows. This sample holds 97,000 or so distinct CDR3 sequences; approximately 5.4% were observed only once. The ten largest clones capture 6.1% of the sample. The meaning of the sample's time point label: day 60 (about 2 months) after transplantation. In the paper's terms, the treatment or condition label means: allogeneic hematopoietic cell transplantation with graft depleted of TCRalphabeta T cells and CD19 B cells.

The sequencing used PBMCs, mostly from graft donor cells, collected 60 days after TCRalphabeta/CD19-depleted stem cell transplant. The source of these receptors is a female patient aged 2-10 years who had a stem cell transplant for Fanconi anemia, so the T cells may come from the graft donor.

This clonotype showed up many times. This chain joins TRBV5-1 and TRBJ2-1; 14 bases match TRBD2. With 4 bases clipped from V and 7 bases from J, the junction kept 4 bases outside the gene matches. Looked up from germline, CDR1 is SGHRS and CDR2 is YFSETQ. There are 15 residues in the CDR3. Here the CDR3 reads CASSPGLAGGNEQFF. DNA for the CDR3: TGCGCCAGCAGCCCTGGACTAGCGGGAGGTAATGAGCAGTTCTTC.

This clonotype was observed at least ten times. The chain combines TRBV15 with TRBJ1-5; 10 positions agree with TRBD1. The CDR3 is 19 amino acids. Germline V gene data show CDR1 as LNHNV and CDR2 as YYDKDF (reference sequence). V trimming: 0 bases; J trimming: 3 bases; junction bases outside the gene matches: 11. The CDR3 coding sequence is TGTGCCACCAGCAGAGATTTAAATTTCGGGACAGGGGACAATCAGCCCCAGCATTTT. Translated, it gives CATSRDLNFGTGDNQPQHF.

The J gene is TRBJ1-1, the V gene TRBV7-2; unclear D gene. Germline loops: CDR1 SGHTA, CDR2 FQGNSA. This CDR3 contains 15 residues. V lost 2 bases, J lost 0 bases, and 10 bases lay in between. DNA for the CDR3: TGTGCCAGCAGCTTACGGGGATTCATGAACACTGAAGCTTTCTTT. This encodes CASSLRGFMNTEAFF.

This clonotype was observed at least ten times. The rearrangement joins TRBV9 to TRBJ2-2; D is possibly TRBD2 (6 bases). V lost 0 bases and J 7 bases, leaving 13 bases between the germline ends. This CDR3 has 15 residues. CDR1 and CDR2 (germline): SGDLS, YYNGEE. The chain's CDR3 is CASSVDPGVVGELFF. In DNA form, the CDR3 reads TGTGCCAGCAGCGTAGATCCGGGAGTGGTCGGGGAGCTGTTTTTT.

This clonotype was recorded many times. V and J are TRBV12-3 or TRBV12-4 and TRBJ2-3; the D is unclear. The CDR3 covers 13 residues. Deletions cut 7 bases from V and 4 bases from J, with 12 bases between. The CDR3 region has the DNA TGTGCCAGCACCACTAATCGGCCAGATACGCAGTATTTT. Its protein product is CASTTNRPDTQYF.

This clonotype has ten or more counts. The J gene is TRBJ2-5, the V gene TRBV5-1; 13 positions agree with TRBD2. Germline V CDR1 and CDR2: SGHRS, YFSETQ. The CDR3 is 19 amino acids. With V trimmed by 4 bases and J by 4 bases, 16 bases remained unmatched. The CDR3 DNA sequence: TGCGCCAGCAGCCCAAGCAGGATTGGACTAGCGGGAGAGGGAGAGACCCAGTACTTC. Residues: CASSPSRIGLAGEGETQYF.

The chain uses TRBV19 and TRBJ2-5; D might be TRBD1 or TRBD2, each matching 8 bases. The V end lost 8 bases, the J end lost 5 bases, and 21 bases lay between the germline ends. The CDR3 loop spans 15 amino acids. Germline V gene data show CDR1 as LNHDA and CDR2 as SQIVND (reference sequence). This CDR3 reads CASSTGTGGRETQYF. CDR3 DNA sequence: TGTGCCAGTTCCACGGGGACAGGCGGGAGGGAGACCCAGTACTTC.

This clonotype showed up many times. The rearrangement links TRBV28 to TRBJ2-6; 8 bases are shared with TRBD1. The V gene end was trimmed by 5 bases and the J gene end by 4 bases; junction bases not matched to a gene: 7. Germline CDR1 and CDR2: MDHEN and SYDVKM. The CDR3 contains 16 residues. This CDR3 is CASSPWTGYGANVLTF. The CDR3 DNA reads TGTGCCAGCAGTCCCTGGACAGGGTACGGGGCCAACGTCCTGACTTTC.

CDR3 protein: CASKLGQLAYEQYF. In DNA form, the CDR3 reads TGTGCCAGCAAGCTAGGACAGCTAGCCTACGAGCAGTACTTC. The rearrangement joins TRBV2 to TRBJ2-7; perhaps TRBD1 as D (6 bases). Germline CDR1 SNHLY, CDR2 FYNNEI. V lost 7 bases and J 2 bases, leaving 15 bases between the germline ends. The CDR3 extends over 14 amino acids. Supplemented by reference TRBV2 and TRBJ2-7, the full variable domain reads EPEVTQTPSHQVTQMGQEVILRCVPISNHLYFYWYRQILGQKVEFLVSFYNNEISEKSEIFDDQFSVERPDGSNFTLKIRSTKLEDSAMYFCASKLGQLAYEQYFGPGTRLTVT.

The table lists this clonotype with many counts. The chain has TRBV9 and TRBJ2-2; D uncertain. V was cut by 4 bases and J by 0 bases, with 13 bases left in between. The CDR3 extends over 16 amino acids. The germline gives CDR1 SGDLS, CDR2 YYNGEE. The CDR3: CASSPTGKTNTGELFF. The CDR3 DNA reads TGTGCCAGCAGCCCTACTGGAAAGACGAACACCGGGGAGCTGTTTTTT.

This clonotype occurred a few times. CDR3 bases: TGTGCCAGCAGCTTACACAGGGGTTACGAGCAGTACTTC. Encoded protein: CASSLHRGYEQYF. The gene calls are TRBV7-9 and TRBJ2-7; 7 bases fit TRBD1. Per the germline V gene, CDR1 is SEHNR and CDR2 is FQNEAQ (reference sequence). Trimming removed 2 bases from V and 4 bases from J; junction bases left unmatched: 2. CDR3 length: 13 residues.

This clonotype was observed a handful of times. The J gene is TRBJ2-7, the V gene TRBV11-2; 11 nucleotides align to TRBD1. CDR1 is SGHAT, CDR2 FQNNGV, per germline. V was pared by 3 bases and J by 0 bases, with 1 base of the junction left unmatched. The CDR3 consists of 15 residues. The CDR3 sequence: CASSFGTGGSYEQYF. The CDR3 coding sequence is TGTGCCAGCAGCTTCGGGACAGGGGGCTCCTACGAGCAGTACTTC.

In regard to this clonotype: A much larger clone differs by one base, so this may be a read error. The J gene is TRBJ2-1, the V gene TRBV24-1; the D is unclear. From germline, CDR1 is KGHDR and CDR2 SFDVKD. CDR3 length equals 16 residues. CDR3 residues: CGTSDPTAVSYNEQFF. DNA for the CDR3: TGTGGCACCAGTGATCCGACTGCAGTCTCCTACAATGAGCAGTTCTTC.

This clonotype was detected ten times or more. CDR3 residues: CASSLGVSQETQYF. CDR3 coding DNA: TGCGCCAGCAGCTTGGGGGTCTCCCAAGAGACCCAGTACTTC. The chain carries TRBV5-1 and TRBJ2-5, with D unclear. Trimming took off 0 bases at V and 1 base at J, with 7 bases between the two ends. CDR3 length equals 14 residues. The germline V gene encodes CDR1 SGHRS and CDR2 YFSETQ.

This clonotype was seen ten or more times. J is TRBJ2-3 and V is TRBV28, with D tentatively TRBD2 (5 bases). The CDR3 is made up of 13 amino acids. The germline CDR1 and CDR2 sequences are MDHEN and SYDVKM. Trimming took 3 bases from V and 3 from J, leaving 7 bases between them. CDR3 amino acids: CASSLTITDTQYF. CDR3 in DNA: TGTGCCAGCAGTTTGACTATTACAGATACGCAGTATTTT.

This clonotype was counted many times. The chain combines TRBV29-1 with TRBJ2-3; D gene ambiguous. Germline V gives CDR1 SQVTM, CDR2 ANQGSEA. The CDR3 is made up of 13 amino acids. V dropped 4 bases and J dropped 2 bases, with 10 bases sitting between them. The CDR3 loop is CSVGKSYTDTQYF. CDR3 nucleotides: TGCAGCGTTGGAAAGAGCTACACAGATACGCAGTATTTT.

This clonotype showed up just a few times. The V gene is TRBV12-3 or TRBV12-4, the J gene TRBJ2-3, with D tentatively TRBD2 (7 bases). This CDR3 has 19 amino acids. V lost 1 base and J lost 2, with 22 bases in between. In DNA, the CDR3 is TGTGCCAGCAGTTTAGTTAACCGGGGGGCGGAACAGAACACAGATACGCAGTATTTT. Translated: CASSLVNRGAEQNTDTQYF.

The sample holds many counts of this clonotype. The chain combines TRBV27 with TRBJ1-1, with TRBD1 identical over 10 bases. The J segment lost 6 bases and the V segment lost 5 bases, leaving 6 bases of the junction unmatched. Germline V gives CDR1 MNHEY, CDR2 SMNVEV (reference sequence). The CDR3 is made up of 14 amino acids. The CDR3 reads CASSLGTGVPEAFF. As DNA, the CDR3 is TGTGCCAGCAGTCTAGGGACAGGGGTCCCTGAAGCTTTCTTT.

On this clonotype itself: A much larger clone lies one base from this, so it may be a read error. The chain joins TRBV7-8 to TRBJ2-3; TRBD2 matches 8 bases. Germline values: CDR1 SGHVS, CDR2 FQNEAQ. The CDR3 loop spans 16 amino acids. The DNA for the CDR3 is TGTGCCAGCAGACAAAGCGGGGGTAGGGCCACAGAAACGCAGTATTTT. Residues: CASRQSGGRATETQYF. The variable domain in full, completed from reference TRBV7-8 and TRBJ2-3, reads GAGVSQSPRYKVAKRGQDVALRCDPISGHVSLFWYQQALGQGPEFLTYFQNEAQLDKSGLPSDRFFAERPEGSVSTLKIQRTQQEDSAVYLCASRQSGGRATETQYFGPGTRLTVL.